This T cell receptor beta chain was sequenced in a study of read filtering for tumor transcriptome and immune sequencing. Turning to the study itself: Eight or nine patients were R-ISS I, approximately 15 were R-ISS II, roughly seven were R-ISS III. DNase treatment preceded whole-transcriptome library preparation. TCR-mapped reads were about 3.5 to 10.27 million with IR-seq versus roughly 75 to 1,400 with RNA-seq.

Points on this clonotype: What it recognizes is unknown.

Study-wide findings and caveats: The CD138-negative fraction was mixed bone marrow immune cells, not pure T cells.

The V gene lost 9 bases and the J gene lost 5 bases, with 8 bases spanning the gap. The CDR3 is 10 residues long. Germline V lookup: CDR1 SGHRS, CDR2 YFSETQ. The library was built from around 0.4 ug RNA with molecular barcoded adaptors for alpha/delta and beta/gamma chains. TCRdb processed the reads anew with MiXCR; each CDR3 protein has one entry. The data contain 100,000 to 150,000 distinct CDR3 sequences, 10% to 15% of them singletons. The chain combines TRBV5-1 with TRBJ1-1; D remains ambiguous. The sequenced sample consisted of a population of CD138-negative cells sorted from bone marrow. The sequence came from a donor over 35 with multiple myeloma. In DNA form, the CDR3 reads TGCGCCACCCCGGGGACTGAAGCTTTCTTT. Amino acids: CATPGTEAFF.